This TCR beta chain is from a study of T cell responses to AZD1222 COVID-19 vaccine. Points from the study as a whole: Sampling captured repertoires only after the peak T cell response.

A word on this clone: Its antigen is not known.

The CDR3 totals 14 residues. V shed 0 bases and J shed 5 bases, with 11 bases lying between them. The germline CDR1 and CDR2 sequences are SGHRS and YFSETQ. Sequencing was performed with immunoSEQ multiplex PCR; in TCRdb, only in-frame clones are kept and a portion is missing. The data show 140,000 to 150,000 clones, around 89% seen once. This TCR was recovered from an adult in good health. V is TRBV5-1 and J is TRBJ2-5; no clear D gene. This specimen consisted of peripheral blood, obtained on day 0 of AZD1222 vaccination. The CDR3 here is CASSLGRREETQYF. The CDR3 DNA follows: TGCGCCAGCAGCTTGGGACGGCGTGAGGAGACCCAGTACTTC.